The next 19 T cell receptor beta chains were all read from a single sample in a study of T cell changes during pregnancy in multiple sclerosis. Method: immunoSEQ multiplex PCR; TCRdb's copy keeps in-frame clones and lacks some. The sample contains just under 65,000 clones, roughly 92% of which appear only once. Sequenced material: CD8+ T cells from peripheral blood mononuclear cells, taken in the second trimester of pregnancy. Every receptor here comes from a female donor with multiple sclerosis, enrolled in a pregnancy study.

V and J are TRBV10-3 and TRBJ2-7, with D perhaps matching TRBD1 (6 bases). V lost 6 bases, J lost 2 bases, and 14 bases lay in between. CDR1 and CDR2 (germline): ENHRY, SYGVKD. The CDR3 is 14 amino acids. The CDR3, as DNA: TGTGCCATCAGGAAGGACAGTGATACCTACGAGCAGTACTTC. Translation: CAIRKDSDTYEQYF.

The chain is built from TRBV7-9 and TRBJ2-7; possibly TRBD1 for D (6 bases). Germline V lookup: CDR1 SEHNR, CDR2 FQNEAQ (reference sequence). CDR3 size: 13 residues. V shed 3 bases and J shed 5 bases, with 11 bases lying between them. CDR3 DNA: TGTGCCAGCAGCTTCCAGGGACATGACGAGCAGTACTTC. Its translation: CASSFQGHDEQYF.

Here the CDR3 reads CASSVLGNRDRCEQFF. The DNA for the CDR3 is TGTGCCAGCAGCGTTTTGGGGAACCGGGACAGGTGTGAGCAGTTCTTC. The rearrangement uses TRBV7-9 and TRBJ2-1, with 8 bases identical to TRBD1. The V segment lost 5 bases and the J segment 9 bases; nucleotides outside the gene matches: 15. Germline V CDR1 and CDR2: SEHNR, FQNEAQ (reference sequence). The CDR3 runs to 16 residues.

The rearrangement links TRBV9 to TRBJ2-7; TRBD1 might be the D (5 bases). The CDR3 has 15 amino acids. From germline, CDR1 is SGDLS and CDR2 YYNGEE. Trimming pared 1 base from V and 2 bases from J, leaving 13 bases between. The CDR3 sequence: CASSVSPAGTYEQYF. The DNA for the CDR3 is TGTGCCAGCAGCGTATCGCCAGCAGGGACCTACGAGCAGTACTTC.

The gene calls are TRBV27 and TRBJ2-6; D gene unclear. Germline V gene data show CDR1 as MNHEY and CDR2 as SMNVEV (reference sequence). V lost 5 bases and J 4 bases, leaving 6 bases between the germline ends. The CDR3 is 13 residues long. The CDR3 loop reads CASSLIGANVLTF. DNA of the CDR3: TGTGCCAGCAGTCTTATAGGGGCCAACGTCCTGACTTTC.

The count of this clone is one. Other DNA sequences within the sample encode an identical CDR3. V gene TRBV6-5 combines with J gene TRBJ1-1; D ambiguous. The V gene lost 5 bases and the J gene lost 5 bases, with 6 bases spanning the gap. This CDR3 has 11 amino acids. The germline CDR1 and CDR2 sequences are MNHEY and SVGAGI. The chain's CDR3 is CASSPGTEAFF. For the CDR3, the DNA is TGTGCCAGCAGTCCAGGTACTGAAGCTTTCTTT.

J is TRBJ2-7 and V is TRBV28, with D maybe TRBD2 (5 bases). Germline CDR1 and CDR2: MDHEN and SYDVKM. V was cut by 3 bases and J by 0 bases, with 18 bases left in between. The length of the CDR3 is 17 residues. The CDR3 loop reads CASSFGPRAVSSYEQYF. CDR3 in DNA: TGTGCCAGCAGTTTTGGCCCCCGAGCGGTGAGCTCCTACGAGCAGTACTTC.

The J gene is TRBJ2-3, the V gene TRBV27; no clear D gene. Trimming removed 5 bases at V and 0 bases at J, with 9 bases between. Per the germline V gene, CDR1 is MNHEY and CDR2 is SMNVEV (reference sequence). This CDR3 is built from 14 residues. CDR3: CASSPYSSTDTQYF. DNA for the CDR3: TGTGCCAGCAGTCCCTACTCAAGCACAGATACGCAGTATTTT.

The chain employs TRBV5-4 and TRBJ2-7; TRBD1 matches 9 bases. J gave up 6 bases and V 5 bases, and 9 bases lay outside the gene matches. The CDR3 length is 14 residues. CDR1 is SGHNT, CDR2 YYREEE, per germline (reference sequence). CDR3 amino acids: CASSYGQGSVEQYF. As DNA, the CDR3 is TGTGCCAGCAGTTACGGACAGGGGAGTGTCGAGCAGTACTTC.

The genes are TRBV5-1 and TRBJ2-1, with TRBD1 matching over 11 bases. The J segment lost 5 bases and the V segment lost 4 bases, leaving 5 bases of the junction unmatched. CDR3 size: 15 residues. The germline V gene encodes CDR1 SGHRS and CDR2 YFSETQ. CDR3 residues: CASSPGTGGDNEQFF. The CDR3 DNA reads TGCGCCAGCAGCCCCGGGACAGGGGGGGACAATGAGCAGTTCTTC.

V usage is TRBV9 and J usage is TRBJ2-7, with 7 nucleotides matching TRBD1. The CDR3 is 13 residues long. Germline-derived CDR1 and CDR2 are SGDLS and YYNGEE. V dropped 4 bases and J dropped 2; count of bases not matched to a gene: 3. The CDR3 spells CASSPGQTYEQYF. The CDR3, as DNA: TGTGCCAGCAGCCCGGGACAGACCTACGAGCAGTACTTC.

The genes are TRBV19 and TRBJ2-7; possibly TRBD1 for D (6 bases). Trimming left V 5 bases short and J 1 base short, with 12 bases between. Germline assignment: CDR1 LNHDA and CDR2 SQIVND (reference sequence). The CDR3 covers 14 residues. The chain's CDR3 is CASSAGALSYEQYF. CDR3 nucleotide sequence: TGTGCCAGTAGTGCAGGGGCCCTTTCCTACGAGCAGTACTTC.

The chain couples TRBV4-3 to TRBJ2-7; the match to TRBD2 covers 10 bases. The germline CDR1 and CDR2 sequences are LGHNA and YSLEER. The V and J ends lost 1 base and 0 bases, in that order; junction bases with no gene match: 6. The CDR3 spans 17 residues. CDR3 DNA: TGCGCCAGCAGCCAAGGACTAGCGGGTTTGAGCTCCTACGAGCAGTACTTC. It codes for CASSQGLAGLSSYEQYF.

CDR3 sequence: CASTLTGFVAFF. CDR3 bases: TGTGCCAGCACTTTGACAGGGTTTGTAGCTTTCTTT. The V gene is TRBV2, the J gene TRBJ1-1; 7 positions agree with TRBD1. The CDR3 consists of 12 residues. Germline-derived CDR1 and CDR2 are SNHLY and FYNNEI. V was clipped by 7 bases and J by 10 bases; unmatched bases: 9.

The chain joins TRBV10-1 to TRBJ2-2, with TRBD1 matching 7 bases. The germline V gene has CDR1 WNHNN and CDR2 SYGVQD (reference sequence). This CDR3 is 17 amino acids long. After removal of 0 bases from V and 0 bases from J, the junction contained 4 bases not matched to a gene. The CDR3: CASSESSGTANTGELFF. The CDR3 DNA reads TGCGCCAGCAGTGAGTCTTCGGGGACAGCGAACACCGGGGAGCTGTTTTTT.

This clone was seen just once. The chain is built from TRBV9 and TRBJ2-2; D is unclear. V was shortened by 4 bases and J by 0 bases, with 4 bases between the two germline ends. CDR1 is SGDLS and CDR2 is YYNGEE in the germline V gene. The CDR3 is 13 amino acids. The DNA of the CDR3 is TGTGCCAGCAGCCAGACGAACACCGGGGAGCTGTTTTTT. This codes for CASSQTNTGELFF.

The chain links TRBV6-4 to TRBJ2-6; D not resolved. The CDR3 is 16 amino acids. Germline values: CDR1 MRHNA, CDR2 SNTAGT. Trimming took 0 bases from V and 0 from J, leaving 6 bases between them. The DNA for the CDR3 is TGTGCCAGCAGTGACTCATCTTCCTCTGGGGCCAACGTCCTGACTTTC. It yields the protein CASSDSSSSGANVLTF.

The table lists this clone with a few counts. V and J are TRBV7-9 and TRBJ2-5, with no clear D. V dropped 1 base and J dropped 5 bases, with 14 bases sitting between them. CDR1 SEHNR and CDR2 FQNEAQ come from the germline V gene (reference sequence). This CDR3 has 15 residues. CDR3 in DNA: TGTGCCAGCAGCTTAGGCCACGTTAGTCCTGAGACCCAGTACTTC. It is translated as CASSLGHVSPETQYF. Variable domain in full (rest from reference TRBV7-9 and TRBJ2-5): DTGVSQNPRHKITKRGQNVTFRCDPISEHNRLYWYRQTLGQGPEFLTYFQNEAQLEKSRLLSDRFSAERPKGSFSTLEIQRTEQGDSAMYLCASSLGHVSPETQYFGPGTRLLVL.

This chain uses TRBV5-1 with TRBJ2-7; 12 bases are shared with TRBD1. V lost 6 bases to trimming and J lost 6 bases; unmatched junction nucleotides: 4. This CDR3 region has 13 residues. Germline CDR1 is SGHRS and CDR2 is YFSETQ. The CDR3 spells CASTGTGGAEQYF. In DNA, the CDR3 is TGCGCCAGCACAGGGACAGGGGGCGCCGAGCAGTACTTC.